The 24 T cell receptor beta chains presented below share a single source sample, sequenced in a study of blood T cell repertoires in COVID-19. Data came from immunoSEQ multiplex PCR; TCRdb stores just in-frame clones and leaves some out. The sample contains around 270,000 clones, 70% to 90% of which appear only once. The sequenced sample consisted of peripheral blood. The receptors were sampled from a woman aged 55-69 years with COVID-19, enrolled during active disease.

The chain couples TRBV27 to TRBJ1-1; D may be TRBD1 (6 bases). Germline values: CDR1 MNHEY, CDR2 SMNVEV (reference sequence). The CDR3 consists of 13 residues. With 5 bases removed from V and 5 bases from J, the gap between germline ends came to 12 bases. As DNA, the CDR3 is TGTGCCAGCAGTCCCAACAGGGCTACTGAAGCTTTCTTT. It codes for CASSPNRATEAFF.

The chain recombines TRBV28 with TRBJ1-3, with no clear D. Germline-derived CDR1 and CDR2 are MDHEN and SYDVKM. The V and J ends lost 6 bases and 0 bases respectively, with 12 bases between them. This CDR3 spans 15 amino acids. This CDR3 is CASSGGLNSGNTIYF. The CDR3 DNA sequence: TGTGCCAGCAGCGGTGGGCTAAACTCTGGAAACACCATATATTTT.

The V call is TRBV5-1, the J call TRBJ2-7; 12 bases line up with TRBD2. This CDR3 is 16 amino acids long. Trimming at V came to 1 base and at J to 7 bases, leaving 9 bases not matched to a gene. Germline CDR1 reads SGHRS; CDR2 reads YFSETQ. The CDR3 is CASSLPPTSGSGEQYF. CDR3 bases: TGCGCCAGCAGCTTGCCACCGACTAGCGGGAGTGGGGAGCAGTACTTC. The entire variable domain, with the rest obtained from reference TRBV5-1 and TRBJ2-7, is as follows: KAGVTQTPRYLIKTRGQQVTLSCSPISGHRSVSWYQQTPGQGLQFLFEYFSETQRNKGNFPGRFSGRQFSNSRSEMNVSTLELGDSALYLCASSLPPTSGSGEQYFGPGTRLTVT.

The chain combines TRBV5-1 with TRBJ2-1, with 7 bases fitting TRBD2. The V and J ends lost 0 bases and 7 bases, in that order; junction bases with no gene match: 10. Per the germline V gene, CDR1 is SGHRS and CDR2 is YFSETQ. The CDR3 covers 16 residues. The CDR3 nucleotides are TGCGCCAGCAGCTTGGAGGCCAGCGGGATTACGAATGAGCAGTTCTTC. This sequence encodes CASSLEASGITNEQFF.

This chain joins TRBV3-1 (or the pseudogene TRBV3-2) and TRBJ2-7; 7 nucleotides align to TRBD1. The CDR3 spans 15 residues. Unmatched junction bases numbered 5, after V lost 0 bases and J lost 3 bases. Germline V gives CDR1 LGHDT, CDR2 YNNKEL (reference sequence). The CDR3 region has the DNA TGTGCCAGCAGCCAAGATCCAGACAGGGACTACGAGCAGTACTTC. Residues: CASSQDPDRDYEQYF.

The chain carries TRBV5-1 and TRBJ2-1; TRBD2 agrees at 10 bases. With 4 bases clipped from V and 4 bases from J, the junction kept 8 bases outside the gene matches. The CDR3 sequence is 16 residues long. The germline gives CDR1 SGHRS, CDR2 YFSETQ. The DNA for the CDR3 is TGCGCCAGCAGCCCCGGCGGAGCGGGAGGGTACAATGAGCAGTTCTTC. Amino acid sequence: CASSPGGAGGYNEQFF. Together with reference TRBV5-1 and TRBJ2-1, the CDR3 gives the full variable domain: KAGVTQTPRYLIKTRGQQVTLSCSPISGHRSVSWYQQTPGQGLQFLFEYFSETQRNKGNFPGRFSGRQFSNSRSEMNVSTLELGDSALYLCASSPGGAGGYNEQFFGPGTRLTVL.

This clone was seen a single time. CDR3 residues: CASSYGTSGTDTQYF. Here the CDR3 DNA reads TGTGCCAGCAGTTATGGGACTAGCGGCACAGATACGCAGTATTTT. The chain combines TRBV6-5 with TRBJ2-3; 10 nucleotides line up with TRBD2. With V trimmed by 3 bases and J by 1 base, 1 base remained unmatched. This CDR3 comprises 15 residues. The germline CDR1 and CDR2 sequences are MNHEY and SVGAGI.

This chain joins TRBV30 and TRBJ2-7; D may be TRBD1 (5 bases). CDR3 length: 13 amino acids. In germline, CDR1 is GTSNPN, CDR2 SVGIG (reference sequence). Trimming removed 1 base at V and 1 base at J, with 8 bases between. The DNA for the CDR3 is TGTGCCTGGAGTGACCAGGGTTCCTACGAGCAGTACTTC. Amino acids: CAWSDQGSYEQYF.

The V call is TRBV21-1, the J call TRBJ2-7; the table gives TRBD2 as D, unverified against the DNA. TRBV21-1 is a listed pseudogene. The CDR3 contains 17 residues. CDR3 in amino acids: CASLVVLPGLAGAEQYF. Written as DNA, the CDR3 is TGTGCCAGCCTAGTAGTCTTGCCGGGACTAGCGGGAGCCGAGCAGTACTTC.

J is TRBJ1-1 and V is TRBV9; 9 bases align to TRBD1. Unmatched junction bases numbered 8, after V lost 3 bases and J lost 8 bases. CDR1 and CDR2 from the germline V gene are SGDLS and YYNGEE. The CDR3 consists of 14 residues. Written as DNA, the CDR3 is TGTGCCAGCAGCGGTCCGGGACAGGGTTCCGAAGCTTTCTTT. Protein product: CASSGPGQGSEAFF.

This clone turned up a few times. The chain joins TRBV27 to TRBJ2-3; D unclear. With 5 bases removed from V and 6 bases from J, the gap between germline ends came to 15 bases. There are 14 residues in the CDR3. Germline loops: CDR1 MNHEY, CDR2 SMNVEV (reference sequence). This CDR3 reads CASSPTPRWDTQYF. The CDR3 DNA follows: TGTGCCAGCAGTCCCACACCTAGGTGGGATACGCAGTATTTT.

This chain links TRBV5-1 with TRBJ2-4, with D maybe TRBD1 (5 bases). The CDR3 loop spans 17 amino acids. V was shortened by 0 bases and J by 0 bases, with 13 bases between the two germline ends. Germline CDR1 and CDR2: SGHRS and YFSETQ. Here the CDR3 reads CASSLGQPLLAKNIQYF. The CDR3 DNA sequence: TGCGCCAGCAGCTTGGGACAGCCTTTATTAGCCAAAAACATTCAGTACTTC.

This rearrangement joins TRBV7-2 to TRBJ2-4, with D maybe TRBD1 (5 bases). This CDR3 spans 15 amino acids. The germline V and J ends were trimmed by 5 bases and 5 bases, with 16 bases remaining between them. Germline V lookup: CDR1 SGHTA, CDR2 FQGNSA. CDR3 sequence: CASSPDAGLQNIQYF. CDR3 in DNA: TGTGCCAGCAGCCCAGACGCAGGGCTCCAAAACATTCAGTACTTC.

The genes are TRBV4-3 and TRBJ2-1; 10 bases align to TRBD2. Trimming took 0 bases from V and 3 from J; bases not matched to a gene: 2. CDR3 length: 16 residues. The germline V gene encodes CDR1 LGHNA and CDR2 YSLEER. CDR3 nucleotide sequence: TGCGCCAGCAGCCAAGAGCCTAGCGGGAGCTACAATGAGCAGTTCTTC. It translates to CASSQEPSGSYNEQFF.

V usage is TRBV4-3 and J usage is TRBJ1-2, with D possibly matching TRBD1 (5 bases). The CDR3 spans 13 residues. Germline V CDR1 and CDR2: LGHNA, YSLEER. Trimming removed 4 bases from V and 7 bases from J, with 13 bases in between. Written as DNA, the CDR3 is TGCGCCAGCAGCCCCCAGGGAGGAGGTGGCTACACCTTC. This encodes CASSPQGGGGYTF.

V is TRBV18 and J is TRBJ2-3, with 12 bases identical to TRBD2. The CDR3 is made up of 17 amino acids. V shed 3 bases, J shed 0 bases, and the junction held 4 bases outside the gene matches. In germline, CDR1 is KGHSH, CDR2 LQKENI. The CDR3 coding sequence is TGTGCCAGCTCACCTAGACTAGCGGGAGCTAGCACAGATACGCAGTATTTT. Protein sequence: CASSPRLAGASTDTQYF.

Here the CDR3 DNA reads TGTGCCAGCAGGTACAGGGGGAACGATTCACCCCTCCACTTT. Its translation is CASRYRGNDSPLHF. This chain links TRBV6-5 with TRBJ1-6; the match to TRBD1 covers 8 bases. Germline V CDR1 and CDR2: MNHEY, SVGAGI. The CDR3 totals 14 residues. Germline trimming cut 6 bases from V and 8 bases from J; bases unmatched to any gene: 6.

The chain recombines TRBV3-1 (or the pseudogene TRBV3-2) with TRBJ1-2, with 8 nucleotides matching TRBD1. V dropped 6 bases and J dropped 8; count of bases not matched to a gene: 5. CDR1 is LGHDT and CDR2 is YNNKEL in the germline V gene (reference sequence). CDR3 length: 12 amino acids. The CDR3 DNA reads TGTGCCAGCAGGGGACAGGTTGAAGGCTACACCTTC. It yields the protein CASRGQVEGYTF.

The chain has TRBV9 and TRBJ2-7; 10 bases fit TRBD2. The CDR3 consists of 16 residues. Germline V gives CDR1 SGDLS, CDR2 YYNGEE. The V gene end was trimmed by 0 bases and the J gene end by 2 bases; junction bases not matched to a gene: 5. CDR3 sequence reads: CASSVDSGRATYEQYF. CDR3 in DNA: TGTGCCAGCAGCGTAGACAGCGGGAGGGCGACCTACGAGCAGTACTTC.

The chain links TRBV19 to TRBJ2-5, with TRBD2 matching over 7 bases. The length of the CDR3 is 16 residues. CDR1 and CDR2 (germline): LNHDA, SQIVND (reference sequence). J was trimmed by 6 bases and V by 1 base; bases with no gene match: 11. The CDR3 region is CASSIGASGMGQTQYF. CDR3 DNA sequence: TGTGCCAGTAGTATAGGGGCTAGCGGAATGGGACAGACCCAGTACTTC.

The chain employs TRBV19 and TRBJ2-5; 9 nucleotides match TRBD1. The junction had 8 bases not matched to a gene; V was cut back by 5 bases and J by 4 bases. The germline CDR1 and CDR2 sequences are LNHDA and SQIVND (reference sequence). The CDR3 consists of 15 residues. The CDR3 here is CASSPRTGAPETQYF. As DNA, the CDR3 is TGTGCCAGTAGTCCCCGGACAGGGGCCCCAGAGACCCAGTACTTC.

J is TRBJ2-7 and V is TRBV9; D perhaps matches TRBD2 (6 bases). The V gene lost 4 bases and the J gene lost 3 bases, with 14 bases spanning the gap. The CDR3 is 14 residues long. Per the germline V gene, CDR1 is SGDLS and CDR2 is YYNGEE. CDR3 sequence reads: CASSRTGLYYEQYF. The CDR3, as DNA: TGTGCCAGCAGCAGGACGGGACTTTACTACGAGCAGTACTTC.

The genes are TRBV28 and TRBJ1-6, with 7 positions matching TRBD1. In germline, CDR1 is MDHEN, CDR2 SYDVKM. J gave up 3 bases and V 6 bases, and 8 bases lay outside the gene matches. CDR3 length: 16 amino acids. The CDR3 reads CASRLPAGGYNSPLHF. DNA for the CDR3: TGTGCCAGCAGGCTCCCGGCAGGGGGCTATAATTCACCCCTCCACTTT.

Turning to this clone: The junction departs from germline at one end; a sequencing error may be responsible. The chain recombines TRBV28 with TRBJ2-7, with D perhaps TRBD1 (5 bases). This CDR3 contains 11 residues. CDR1 MDHEN and CDR2 SYDVKM come from the germline V gene. The CDR3 bases are TGTGCCAGCAGTCAACTGACAGCCTTTTCCTTC. It translates to CASSQLTAFSF.